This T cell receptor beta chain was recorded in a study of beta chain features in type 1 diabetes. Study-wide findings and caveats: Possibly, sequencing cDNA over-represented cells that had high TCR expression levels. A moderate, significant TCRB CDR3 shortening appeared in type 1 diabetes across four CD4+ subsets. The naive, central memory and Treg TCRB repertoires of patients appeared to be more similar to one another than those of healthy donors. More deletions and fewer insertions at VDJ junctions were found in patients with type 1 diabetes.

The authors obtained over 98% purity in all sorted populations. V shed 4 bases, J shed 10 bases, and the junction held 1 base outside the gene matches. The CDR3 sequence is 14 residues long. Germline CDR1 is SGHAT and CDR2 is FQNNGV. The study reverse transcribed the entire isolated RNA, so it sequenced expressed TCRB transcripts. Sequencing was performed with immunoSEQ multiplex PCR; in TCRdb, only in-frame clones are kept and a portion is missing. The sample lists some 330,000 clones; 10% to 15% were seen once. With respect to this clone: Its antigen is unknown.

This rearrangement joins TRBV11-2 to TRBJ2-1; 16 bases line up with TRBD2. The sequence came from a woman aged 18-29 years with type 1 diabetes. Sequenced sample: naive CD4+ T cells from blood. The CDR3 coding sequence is TGTGCCAGCAGCTGGGGACTAGCGGGAGGGGAGCAGTTCTTC. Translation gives CASSWGLAGGEQFF.